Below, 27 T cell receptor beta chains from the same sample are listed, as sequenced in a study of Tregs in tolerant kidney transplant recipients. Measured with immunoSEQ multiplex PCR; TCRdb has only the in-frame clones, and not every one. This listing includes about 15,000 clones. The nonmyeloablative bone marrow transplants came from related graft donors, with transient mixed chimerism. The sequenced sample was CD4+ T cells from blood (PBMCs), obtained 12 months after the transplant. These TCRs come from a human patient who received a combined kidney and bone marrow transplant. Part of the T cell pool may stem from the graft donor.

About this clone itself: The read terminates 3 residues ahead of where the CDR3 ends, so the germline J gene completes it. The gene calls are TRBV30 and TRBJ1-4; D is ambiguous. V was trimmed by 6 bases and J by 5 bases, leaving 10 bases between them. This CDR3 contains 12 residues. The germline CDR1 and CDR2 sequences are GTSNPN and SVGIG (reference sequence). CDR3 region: CACRGTNEKLFF. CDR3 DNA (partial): TGTGCCTGCCGTGGCACAAATGAAAAA.

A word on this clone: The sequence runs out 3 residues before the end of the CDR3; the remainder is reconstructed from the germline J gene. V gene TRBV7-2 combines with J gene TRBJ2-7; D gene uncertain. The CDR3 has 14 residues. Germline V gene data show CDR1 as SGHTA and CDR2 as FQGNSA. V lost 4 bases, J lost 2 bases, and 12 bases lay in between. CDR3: CASSSDIGAYEQYF. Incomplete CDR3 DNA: TGTGCCAGCAGCTCCGACATAGGTGCCTACGAG.

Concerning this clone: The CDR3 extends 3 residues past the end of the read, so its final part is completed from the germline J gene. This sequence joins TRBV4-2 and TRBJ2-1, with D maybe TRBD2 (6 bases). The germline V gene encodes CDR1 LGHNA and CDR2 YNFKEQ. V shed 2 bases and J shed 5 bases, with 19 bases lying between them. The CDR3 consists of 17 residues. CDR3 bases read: TGTGCCAGCAGCCAAAGACTAGTGGGCAAAAACCACAATGAG. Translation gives CASSQRLVGKNHNE. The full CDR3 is CASSQRLVGKNHNEQFF.

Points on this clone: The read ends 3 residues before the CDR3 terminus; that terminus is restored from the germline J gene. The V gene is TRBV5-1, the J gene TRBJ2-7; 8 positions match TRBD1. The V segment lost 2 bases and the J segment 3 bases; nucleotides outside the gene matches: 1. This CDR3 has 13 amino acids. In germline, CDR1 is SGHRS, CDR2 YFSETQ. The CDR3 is CASSLQGDYEQYF. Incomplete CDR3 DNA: TGCGCCAGCAGCTTACAGGGGGACTACGAG.

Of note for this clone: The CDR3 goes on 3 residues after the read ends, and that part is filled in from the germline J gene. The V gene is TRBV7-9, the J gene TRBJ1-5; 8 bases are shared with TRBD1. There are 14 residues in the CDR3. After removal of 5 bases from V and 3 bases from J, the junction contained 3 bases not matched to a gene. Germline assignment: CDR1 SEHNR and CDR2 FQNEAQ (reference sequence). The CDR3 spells CASSGQGDNQPQHF. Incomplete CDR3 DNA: TGTGCCAGCAGCGGACAGGGAGACAATCAGCCC.

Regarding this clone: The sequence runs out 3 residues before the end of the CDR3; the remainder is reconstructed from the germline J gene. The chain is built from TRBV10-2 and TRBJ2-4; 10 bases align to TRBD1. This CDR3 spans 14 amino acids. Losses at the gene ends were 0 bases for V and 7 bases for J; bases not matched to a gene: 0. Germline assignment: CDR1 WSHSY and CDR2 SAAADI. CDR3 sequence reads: CASSESGQGNIQYF. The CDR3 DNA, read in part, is TGCGCCAGCAGTGAGTCGGGACAGGGGAACATT.

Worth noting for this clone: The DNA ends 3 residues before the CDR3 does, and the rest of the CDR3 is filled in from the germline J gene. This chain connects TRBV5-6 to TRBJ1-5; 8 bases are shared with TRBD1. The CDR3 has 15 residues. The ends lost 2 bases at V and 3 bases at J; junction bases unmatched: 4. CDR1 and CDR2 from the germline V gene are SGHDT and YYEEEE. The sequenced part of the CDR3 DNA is TGTGCCAGCAGCTTACAGGGGGGGCTCAATCAGCCC. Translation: CASSLQGGLNQP. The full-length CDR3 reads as CASSLQGGLNQPQHF.

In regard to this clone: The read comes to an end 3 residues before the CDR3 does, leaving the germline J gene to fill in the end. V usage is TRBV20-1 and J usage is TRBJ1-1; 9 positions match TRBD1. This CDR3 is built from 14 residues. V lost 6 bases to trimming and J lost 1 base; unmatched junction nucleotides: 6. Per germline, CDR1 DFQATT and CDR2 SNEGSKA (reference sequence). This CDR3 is CSARTGVANTEAFF. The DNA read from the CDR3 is TGCAGTGCGCGGACAGGGGTCGCGAACACTGAA.

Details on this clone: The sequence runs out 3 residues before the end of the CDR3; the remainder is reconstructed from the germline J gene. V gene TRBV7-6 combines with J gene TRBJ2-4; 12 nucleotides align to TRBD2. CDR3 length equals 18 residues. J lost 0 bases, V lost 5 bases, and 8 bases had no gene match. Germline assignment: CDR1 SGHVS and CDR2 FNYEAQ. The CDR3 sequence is CASSPGLAGGVAKNIQYF. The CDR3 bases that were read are TGTGCCAGCAGCCCAGGGCTAGCGGGGGGGGTAGCCAAAAACATT. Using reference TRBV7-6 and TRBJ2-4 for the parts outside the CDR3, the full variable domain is GAGVSQSPRYKVTKRGQDVALRCDPISGHVSLYWYRQALGQGPEFLTYFNYEAQQDKSGLPNDRFSAERPEGSISTLTIQRTEQRDSAMYRCASSPGLAGGVAKNIQYFGAGTRLSVL.

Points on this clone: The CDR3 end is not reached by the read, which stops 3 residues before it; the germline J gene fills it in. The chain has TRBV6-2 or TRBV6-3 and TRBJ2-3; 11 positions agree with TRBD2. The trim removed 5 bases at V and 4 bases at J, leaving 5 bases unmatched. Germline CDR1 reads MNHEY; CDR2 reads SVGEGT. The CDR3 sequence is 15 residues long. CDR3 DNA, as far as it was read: TGTGCCAGCAGTCGCCGACTAGCGGGACCAGATACG. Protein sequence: CASSRRLAGPDT. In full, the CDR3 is CASSRRLAGPDTQYF.

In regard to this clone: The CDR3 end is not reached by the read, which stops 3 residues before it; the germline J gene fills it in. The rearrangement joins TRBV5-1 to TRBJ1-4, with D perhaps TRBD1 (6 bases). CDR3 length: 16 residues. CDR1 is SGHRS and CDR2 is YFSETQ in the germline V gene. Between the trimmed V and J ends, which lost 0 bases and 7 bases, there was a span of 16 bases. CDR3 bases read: TGCGCCAGCAGCTTGGGCCTTGGGGACACATCTGAAAAA. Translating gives CASSLGLGDTSEK. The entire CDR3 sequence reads CASSLGLGDTSEKLFF. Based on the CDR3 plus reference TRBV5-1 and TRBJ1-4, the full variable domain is KAGVTQTPRYLIKTRGQQVTLSCSPISGHRSVSWYQQTPGQGLQFLFEYFSETQRNKGNFPGRFSGRQFSNSRSEMNVSTLELGDSALYLCASSLGLGDTSEKLFFGSGTQLSVL.

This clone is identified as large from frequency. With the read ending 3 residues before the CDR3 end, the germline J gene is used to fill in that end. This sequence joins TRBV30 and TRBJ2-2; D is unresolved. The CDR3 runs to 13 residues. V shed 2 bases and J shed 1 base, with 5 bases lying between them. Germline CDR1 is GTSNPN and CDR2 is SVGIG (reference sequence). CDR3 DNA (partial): TGTGCCTGGAGTCTCAGGAACACCGGGGAG. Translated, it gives CAWSLRNTGE. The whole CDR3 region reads CAWSLRNTGELFF.

CDR3 DNA (partial): TGTGCCAGCAGCTTACTAGGGACAGGGGCCTACGAG. Protein product: CASSLLGTGAYE. In full, the CDR3 reads CASSLLGTGAYEQYF. The chain is built from TRBV7-3 and TRBJ2-7; 10 nucleotides agree with TRBD1. The CDR3 goes on 3 residues after the read ends, and that part is filled in from the germline J gene. Trimming cost V 2 bases and J 2 bases; bases outside gene matches: 3. This CDR3 is 15 amino acids long. Germline V gene lookup returns CDR1 SGHTA and CDR2 FQGTGA.

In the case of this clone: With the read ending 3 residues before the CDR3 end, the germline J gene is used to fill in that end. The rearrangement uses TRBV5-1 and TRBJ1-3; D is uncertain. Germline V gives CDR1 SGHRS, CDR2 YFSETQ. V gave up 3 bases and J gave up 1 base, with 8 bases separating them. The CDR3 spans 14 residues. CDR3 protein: CASSSTGSGNTIYF. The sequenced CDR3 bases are TGCGCCAGCAGCTCCACGGGTTCTGGAAACACC.

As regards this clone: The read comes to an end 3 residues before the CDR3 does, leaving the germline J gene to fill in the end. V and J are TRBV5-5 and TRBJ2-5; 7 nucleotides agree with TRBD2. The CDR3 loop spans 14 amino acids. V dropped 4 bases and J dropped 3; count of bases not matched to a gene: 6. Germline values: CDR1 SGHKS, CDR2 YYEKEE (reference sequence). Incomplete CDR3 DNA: TGTGCCAGCAGCCCCGGGACTACTAAAGAGACC. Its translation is CASSPGTTKET. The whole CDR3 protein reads CASSPGTTKETQYF.

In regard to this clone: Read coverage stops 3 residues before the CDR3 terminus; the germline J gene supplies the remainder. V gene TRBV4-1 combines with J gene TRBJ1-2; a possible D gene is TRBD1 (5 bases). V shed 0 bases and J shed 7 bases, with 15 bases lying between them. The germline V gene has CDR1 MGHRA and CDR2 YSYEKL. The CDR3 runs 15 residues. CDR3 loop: CASSQEWTTIGGYTF. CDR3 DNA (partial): TGCGCCAGCAGCCAAGAGTGGACAACCATAGGTGGC.

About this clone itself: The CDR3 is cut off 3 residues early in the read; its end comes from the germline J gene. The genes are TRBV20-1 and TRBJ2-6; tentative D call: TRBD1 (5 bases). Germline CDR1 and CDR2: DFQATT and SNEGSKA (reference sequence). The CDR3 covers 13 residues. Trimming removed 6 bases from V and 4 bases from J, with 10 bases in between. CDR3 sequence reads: CSARVFGANVLTF. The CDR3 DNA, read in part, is TGCAGTGCCAGGGTGTTCGGGGCCAACGTC.

The CDR3 bases that were read are TGCAGCGCCACTAACAGGGGGCATGGA. It codes for CSATNRGHG. The whole CDR3 reads CSATNRGHGAFF. The V call is TRBV29-1, the J call TRBJ1-1; TRBD1 matches at 9 bases. From the germline J gene comes the end of the CDR3, since the read stops 3 residues before it. There are 12 residues in the CDR3. Per germline, CDR1 SQVTM and CDR2 ANQGSEA.

The sequenced CDR3 bases are TGTGCCAGCAGCTTACGGGGGGCCCCTGAA. Protein sequence: CASSLRGAPE. In full, the CDR3 is CASSLRGAPEAFF. The chain has TRBV7-2 and TRBJ1-1, with a weak D call TRBD1 (6 bases). The read finishes 3 residues shy of the CDR3 end, and the germline J gene is used to complete it. V dropped 2 bases and J dropped 6 bases, with 10 bases sitting between them. CDR3 length equals 13 residues. CDR1 is SGHTA, CDR2 FQGNSA, per germline.

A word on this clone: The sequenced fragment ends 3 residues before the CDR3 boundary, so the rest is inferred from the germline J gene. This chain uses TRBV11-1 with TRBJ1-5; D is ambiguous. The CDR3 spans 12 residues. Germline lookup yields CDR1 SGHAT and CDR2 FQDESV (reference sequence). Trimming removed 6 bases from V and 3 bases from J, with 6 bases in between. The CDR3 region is CASSPVNQPQHF. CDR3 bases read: TGTGCCAGCAGTCCAGTCAATCAGCCC.

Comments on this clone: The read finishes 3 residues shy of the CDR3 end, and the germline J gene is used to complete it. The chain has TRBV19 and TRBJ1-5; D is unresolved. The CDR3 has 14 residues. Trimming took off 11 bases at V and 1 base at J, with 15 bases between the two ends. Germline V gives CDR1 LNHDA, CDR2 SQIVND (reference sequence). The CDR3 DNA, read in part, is TGTGCCGTAGACCCCGCGGAGAGCAATCAGCCC. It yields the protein CAVDPAESNQP. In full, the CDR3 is CAVDPAESNQPQHF.

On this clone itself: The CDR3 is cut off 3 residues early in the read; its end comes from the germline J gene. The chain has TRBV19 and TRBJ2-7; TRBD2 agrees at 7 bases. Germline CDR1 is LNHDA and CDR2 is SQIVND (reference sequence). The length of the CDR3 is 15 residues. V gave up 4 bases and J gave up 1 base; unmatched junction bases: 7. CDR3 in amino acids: CASSRGDYGSYEQYF. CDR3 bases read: TGTGCCAGTAGTAGAGGGGACTATGGGTCCTACGAG. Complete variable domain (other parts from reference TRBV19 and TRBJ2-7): DGGITQSPKYLFRKEGQNVTLSCEQNLNHDAMYWYRQDPGQGLRLIYYSQIVNDFQKGDIAEGYSVSREKKESFPLTVTSAQKNPTAFYLCASSRGDYGSYEQYFGPGTRLTVT.

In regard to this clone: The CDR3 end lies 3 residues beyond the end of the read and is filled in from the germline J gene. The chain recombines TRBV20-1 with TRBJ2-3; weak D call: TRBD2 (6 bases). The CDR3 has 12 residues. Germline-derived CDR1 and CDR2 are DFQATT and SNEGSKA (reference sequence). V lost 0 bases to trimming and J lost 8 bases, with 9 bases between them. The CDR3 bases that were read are TGCAGTGCTAGAGACAGGGACTTTACG. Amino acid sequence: CSARDRDFT. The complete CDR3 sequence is CSARDRDFTQYF.

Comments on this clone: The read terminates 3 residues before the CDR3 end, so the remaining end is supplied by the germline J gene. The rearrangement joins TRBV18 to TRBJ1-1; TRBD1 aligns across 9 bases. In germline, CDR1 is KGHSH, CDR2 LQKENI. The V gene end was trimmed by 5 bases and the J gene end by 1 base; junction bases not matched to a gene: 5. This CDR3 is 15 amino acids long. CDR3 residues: CASSKSGQGNTEAFF. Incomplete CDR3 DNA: TGTGCCAGCTCAAAATCGGGACAGGGGAACACTGAA.

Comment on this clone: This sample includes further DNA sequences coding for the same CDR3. CDR3: CASSLGLSTDTQYF. CDR3 bases read: TGTGCCAGCAGCTTAGGACTAAGCACAGATACG. The chain carries TRBV7-2 and TRBJ2-3; perhaps TRBD2 as D (5 bases). The CDR3 end is not reached by the read, which stops 3 residues before it; the germline J gene fills it in. V dropped 1 base and J dropped 0 bases, with 5 bases sitting between them. CDR1 and CDR2 (germline): SGHTA, FQGNSA. The CDR3 has 14 residues.

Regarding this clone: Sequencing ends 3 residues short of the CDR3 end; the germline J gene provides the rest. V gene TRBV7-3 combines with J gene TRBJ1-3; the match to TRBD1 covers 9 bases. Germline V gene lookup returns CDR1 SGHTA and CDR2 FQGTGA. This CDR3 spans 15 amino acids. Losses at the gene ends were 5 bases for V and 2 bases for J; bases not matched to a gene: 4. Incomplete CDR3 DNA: TGTGCCAGCAGCAAAGACAGGGGGACTGGAAACACC. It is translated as CASSKDRGTGNT. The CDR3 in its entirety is CASSKDRGTGNTIYF. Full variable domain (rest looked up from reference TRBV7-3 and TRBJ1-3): GAGVSQTPSNKVTEKGKYVELRCDPISGHTALYWYRQSLGQGPEFLIYFQGTGAADDSGLPNDRFFAVRPEGSVSTLKIQRTERGDSAVYLCASSKDRGTGNTIYFGEGSWLTVV.

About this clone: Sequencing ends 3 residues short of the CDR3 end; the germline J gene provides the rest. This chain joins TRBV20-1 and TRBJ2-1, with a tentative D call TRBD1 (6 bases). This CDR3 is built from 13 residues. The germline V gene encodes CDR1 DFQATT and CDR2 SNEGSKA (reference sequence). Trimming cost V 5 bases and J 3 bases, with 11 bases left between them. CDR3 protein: CSAPRDNYNEQFF. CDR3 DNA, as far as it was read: TGCAGTGCTCCTCGGGACAACTACAATGAG.